The 26 T cell receptor beta chains reported below all come from one sample, sequenced in a study of cytomegalovirus exposure and HLA in healthy donors. 13 Jbeta primers and 60 Vbeta primers were used for the PCR. The assay was immunoSEQ multiplex PCR, and TCRdb's table has in-frame clones only and misses some. Of more than 95,000 clones in the sample, around 80% were seen once. Specimen: PBMCs. These receptors were taken from a man aged 25-40 years in good health and CMV-seropositive.

V is TRBV5-4 and J is TRBJ1-3, with D possibly matching TRBD1 (5 bases). Germline V lookup: CDR1 SGHNT, CDR2 YYREEE (reference sequence). The CDR3 runs 16 residues. Trimming cost V 4 bases and J 4 bases, with 18 bases left between them. CDR3 bases: TGTGCCAGCAGCATCTTAGGTGGGGCAGCCGGAAACACCATATATTTT. This codes for CASSILGGAAGNTIYF.

This chain uses TRBV7-9 with TRBJ1-6; D might be TRBD1 (6 bases). The CDR3 has 18 amino acids. Germline CDR1 SEHNR, CDR2 FQNEAQ (reference sequence). V gave up 6 bases and J gave up 5 bases, with 23 bases separating them. CDR3 residues: CASRPQQGSLPNNSPLHF. The CDR3 nucleotides are TGTGCCAGCAGGCCACAGCAGGGGTCCCTACCCAATAATTCACCCCTCCACTTT. Filled out from reference TRBV7-9 and TRBJ1-6, the complete variable domain reads DTGVSQNPRHKITKRGQNVTFRCDPISEHNRLYWYRQTLGQGPEFLTYFQNEAQLEKSRLLSDRFSAERPKGSFSTLEIQRTEQGDSAMYLCASRPQQGSLPNNSPLHFGNGTRLTVT.

This clone was detected only once. CDR3 in DNA: TGTGCCAGCAGTTCTCACGAGGGGGTCGGGTATGGCTACACCTTC. Translating gives CASSSHEGVGYGYTF. The rearrangement uses TRBV6-5 and TRBJ1-2; D might be TRBD1 (6 bases). This CDR3 region has 15 residues. The germline V gene has CDR1 MNHEY and CDR2 SVGAGI. The V end lost 4 bases, the J end lost 5 bases, and 17 bases lay between the germline ends.

The rearrangement links TRBV6-5 to TRBJ1-2, with a possible D match to TRBD1 (6 bases). This CDR3 has 16 residues. Trimming stripped 0 bases from V and 8 bases from J, with 19 bases between. Germline CDR1 reads MNHEY; CDR2 reads SVGAGI. The CDR3 DNA reads TGTGCCAGCAGTTACTCGCCAGGGGCCACCTATGGAGGCTACACCTTC. Protein sequence: CASSYSPGATYGGYTF.

This chain connects TRBV4-3 to TRBJ1-5; the D is unclear. Germline CDR1 and CDR2: LGHNA and YSLEER. The CDR3 has 14 amino acids. Trimming took off 0 bases at V and 0 bases at J, with 3 bases between the two ends. As DNA, the CDR3 is TGCGCCAGCAGCCAAGACGGTAGCAATCAGCCCCAGCATTTT. Its translation is CASSQDGSNQPQHF.

The V and J genes are TRBV4-3 and TRBJ1-5, with a possible D match to TRBD1 (5 bases). The CDR3 runs to 15 residues. The germline gives CDR1 LGHNA, CDR2 YSLEER. Between the trimmed V and J ends, which lost 3 bases and 1 base, there was a span of 10 bases. CDR3 sequence reads: CASSQGLTSNQPQHF. The CDR3 nucleotides are TGCGCCAGCAGCCAGGGGCTTACCAGCAATCAGCCCCAGCATTTT.

The chain's CDR3 is CASSYHNRVSSYEQYF. The CDR3 nucleotides are TGTGCCAGCAGTTACCATAACAGGGTTAGCTCCTACGAGCAGTACTTC. The chain is built from TRBV6-5 and TRBJ2-5; possibly TRBD1 for D (6 bases). The J call may be in error: the DNA end matches TRBJ2-7 better. The CDR3 contains 16 residues. Germline CDR1 and CDR2: MNHEY and SVGAGI.

The chain links TRBV7-9 to TRBJ2-3, with 9 bases aligning to TRBD1. Germline CDR1 and CDR2: SEHNR and FQNEAQ (reference sequence). Trimming at V came to 11 bases and at J to 1 base, leaving 10 bases not matched to a gene. The CDR3 has 15 residues. CDR3 nucleotides: TGTGCCTCTGGGCGTGGACAGGGGCGCACAGATACGCAGTATTTT. This encodes CASGRGQGRTDTQYF. The full variable domain, in which reference TRBV7-9 and TRBJ2-3 provide the parts outside the CDR3, is DTGVSQNPRHKITKRGQNVTFRCDPISEHNRLYWYRQTLGQGPEFLTYFQNEAQLEKSRLLSDRFSAERPKGSFSTLEIQRTEQGDSAMYLCASGRGQGRTDTQYFGPGTRLTVL.

The chain carries TRBV6-4 and TRBJ2-4; TRBD2 matches 16 bases. After removal of 7 bases from V and 8 bases from J, the junction contained 11 bases not matched to a gene. Germline loops: CDR1 MRHNA, CDR2 SNTAGT. The CDR3 length is 17 residues. CDR3 residues: CASKTPGLAGGRDIQYF. The DNA of the CDR3 is TGTGCCAGCAAGACCCCGGGACTAGCGGGGGGGCGGGACATTCAGTACTTC.

The chain carries TRBV5-4 and TRBJ2-2; the D is unclear. The V gene's germline CDR1 is SGHNT and CDR2 YYREEE (reference sequence). This CDR3 region has 12 residues. V was cut by 0 bases and J by 13 bases, with 10 bases left in between. CDR3 in amino acids: CASSLDSIRLFF. CDR3 coding DNA: TGTGCCAGCAGCTTGGACAGTATCCGGCTGTTTTTT. Full variable domain (rest looked up from reference TRBV5-4 and TRBJ2-2): ETGVTQSPTHLIKTRGQQVTLRCSSQSGHNTVSWYQQALGQGPQFIFQYYREEENGRGNFPPRFSGLQFPNYSSELNVNALELDDSALYLCASSLDSIRLFFGEGSRLTVL.

The chain combines TRBV7-2 with TRBJ1-2; TRBD1 matches at 8 bases. Germline V gene sequence: CDR1 SGHTA, CDR2 FQGNSA. J gave up 4 bases and V 5 bases, and 6 bases lay outside the gene matches. The CDR3 has 14 residues. The CDR3 DNA reads TGTGCCAGCAGCCCCCGGACAGGGTTCTATGGCTACACCTTC. Its translation: CASSPRTGFYGYTF.

The chain uses TRBV6-6 and TRBJ2-1; possible D gene TRBD2, 7 bases. The CDR3 sequence is 14 residues long. CDR1 is MNHNY and CDR2 is SVGAGI in the germline V gene (reference sequence). Trimming left V 5 bases short and J 8 bases short, with 16 bases between. This chain's CDR3 is CASSPYGGGYEQFF. As DNA, the CDR3 is TGTGCCAGCAGTCCCTATGGGGGGGGCTATGAGCAGTTCTTC.

CDR3 amino acids: CASSLALGTGRNSPLHF. In nucleotides, the CDR3 is TGTGCCAGCAGCTTAGCGCTAGGGACAGGGCGAAATTCACCCCTCCACTTT. The chain couples TRBV13 to TRBJ1-6; 9 bases agree with TRBD1. Germline CDR1 and CDR2: PRHDT and FYEKMQ (reference sequence). Losses at the gene ends were 1 base for V and 7 bases for J; bases not matched to a gene: 8. This CDR3 has 17 amino acids.

The V call is TRBV4-3, the J call TRBJ2-1; 8 bases match TRBD2. The V gene's germline CDR1 is LGHNA and CDR2 YSLEER. With V trimmed by 2 bases and J by 4 bases, 7 bases remained unmatched. CDR3 length equals 16 residues. The CDR3 loop reads CASSQFERGGYNEQFF. CDR3 nucleotide sequence: TGCGCCAGCAGCCAATTTGAACGGGGGGGTTACAATGAGCAGTTCTTC.

The V call is TRBV6-1, the J call TRBJ2-2, with 7 bases lining up with TRBD1. Unmatched junction bases numbered 7, after V lost 8 bases and J lost 4 bases. Germline V gene sequence: CDR1 MNHNS, CDR2 SASEGT. The CDR3 totals 14 residues. CDR3 DNA: TGTGCCAGCGAAGGACAGGTACTCACCGGGGAGCTGTTTTTT. This codes for CASEGQVLTGELFF.

V and J are TRBV4-1 and TRBJ2-1; 11 positions match TRBD2. V was clipped by 0 bases and J by 14 bases; unmatched bases: 18. The germline CDR1 and CDR2 sequences are MGHRA and YSYEKL. CDR3 length: 18 amino acids. This CDR3 reads CASSQEGPLAGGSKGKFF. The CDR3 DNA reads as TGCGCCAGCAGCCAAGAGGGGCCCCTAGCGGGGGGCTCCAAGGGGAAGTTCTTC.

This chain uses TRBV14 with TRBJ2-7; tentatively, D is TRBD1 (6 bases). Germline V gene lookup returns CDR1 SGHDN and CDR2 FVKESK. This CDR3 is 13 amino acids long. Trimming removed 3 bases from V and 10 bases from J, with 16 bases in between. The CDR3 DNA is TGTGCCAGCAGCCAGGACAGTTCCCATCTCCAGTACTTC. As protein: CASSQDSSHLQYF. The whole variable domain, remainder taken from reference TRBV14 and TRBJ2-7, is EAGVTQFPSHSVIEKGQTVTLRCDPISGHDNLYWYRRVMGKEIKFLLHFVKESKQDESGMPNNRFLAERTGGTYSTLKVQPAELEDSGVYFCASSQDSSHLQYFGPGTRLTVT.

In the case of this clone: Additional DNA sequences in this sample encode the identical CDR3. This chain links TRBV13 with TRBJ2-1; a weak D match, TRBD2 (6 bases). The CDR3 length is 15 residues. V shed 0 bases and J shed 5 bases, with 11 bases lying between them. CDR1 and CDR2 (germline): PRHDT, FYEKMQ (reference sequence). The CDR3 sequence: CASSLGGGSNNEQFF. The CDR3 DNA reads TGTGCCAGCAGCTTAGGTGGGGGGTCTAACAATGAGCAGTTCTTC.

The chain joins TRBV10-3 to TRBJ1-3; 7 bases align to TRBD1. V lost 6 bases, J lost 3 bases, and 8 bases stayed unmatched. Germline V CDR1 and CDR2: ENHRY, SYGVKD. The CDR3 has 15 amino acids. The CDR3 DNA reads TGTGCCATCAGCCGAACAGGGGACGGTGGAAACACCATATATTTT. Protein: CAISRTGDGGNTIYF.

This chain uses TRBV14 with TRBJ1-2; TRBD1 might be the D (5 bases). CDR1 is SGHDN, CDR2 FVKESK, per germline. The CDR3 is 12 residues long. V was clipped by 4 bases and J by 6 bases, with 9 bases between them. The CDR3 bases are TGTGCCAGCAGCCCTAGACAGAATGGCTACACCTTC. It is translated as CASSPRQNGYTF. Based on the CDR3 plus reference TRBV14 and TRBJ1-2, the full variable domain is EAGVTQFPSHSVIEKGQTVTLRCDPISGHDNLYWYRRVMGKEIKFLLHFVKESKQDESGMPNNRFLAERTGGTYSTLKVQPAELEDSGVYFCASSPRQNGYTFGSGTRLTVV.

The CDR3: CASSNGGKVNTEAFF. The CDR3 DNA sequence: TGTGCCAGTAGTAACGGGGGGAAGGTGAACACTGAAGCTTTCTTT. The rearrangement uses TRBV19 and TRBJ1-1; possibly TRBD1 for D (5 bases). CDR3 length: 15 amino acids. Trimming left V 4 bases short and J 0 bases short, with 12 bases between. The germline gives CDR1 LNHDA, CDR2 SQIVND (reference sequence).

The rearrangement joins TRBV4-1 to TRBJ1-2, with D possibly being TRBD1 (6 bases). CDR3 length equals 13 residues. CDR1 and CDR2 (germline): MGHRA, YSYEKL. Trimming took 5 bases from V and 4 from J, leaving 11 bases between them. The chain's CDR3 is CASSLQGSYGYTF. CDR3 bases: TGCGCCAGCAGCTTACAGGGTTCCTATGGCTACACCTTC.

The chain recombines TRBV10-2 with TRBJ2-3; TRBD1 is a possible D gene (5 bases). The V and J ends lost 6 bases and 2 bases respectively, with 9 bases between them. The length of the CDR3 is 13 residues. CDR1 and CDR2 (germline): WSHSY, SAAADI. Here the CDR3 DNA reads TGCGCCAGCAGCCACGGACACACAGATACGCAGTATTTT. It specifies CASSHGHTDTQYF.

The V call is TRBV10-3, the J call TRBJ2-3; D may be TRBD2 (7 bases). The CDR3 is made up of 15 amino acids. Per the germline V gene, CDR1 is ENHRY and CDR2 is SYGVKD. Between the trimmed V and J ends, which lost 7 bases and 1 base, there was a span of 15 bases. The DNA of the CDR3 is TGTGCCATCAAGGGGGGAGGGCGGGGCACAGATACGCAGTATTTT. Its translation is CAIKGGGRGTDTQYF.

V gene TRBV9 combines with J gene TRBJ2-1; 11 positions agree with TRBD2. Germline CDR1 SGDLS, CDR2 YYNGEE. The CDR3 runs to 16 residues. J gave up 5 bases and V 4 bases, and 8 bases lay outside the gene matches. DNA for the CDR3: TGTGCCAGCAGCCCTCGGTCTAGCGGGGGGAACAATGAGCAGTTCTTC. Amino acid sequence: CASSPRSSGGNNEQFF.

V and J are TRBV5-4 and TRBJ2-7; 9 bases line up with TRBD1. Germline CDR1 is SGHNT and CDR2 is YYREEE (reference sequence). This CDR3 contains 16 residues. With V trimmed by 3 bases and J by 3 bases, 10 bases remained unmatched. CDR3 region: CASSSNGQGRLYEQYF. In DNA, the CDR3 is TGTGCCAGCAGCTCGAATGGACAGGGGAGGCTCTACGAGCAGTACTTC.